The clone carrying this T cell receptor beta chain was seen only a few times. Its antigen is as yet unknown. The CDR3 consists of 16 residues. The ends lost 3 bases at V and 4 bases at J; junction bases unmatched: 11. Germline lookup yields CDR1 MGHRA and CDR2 YSYEKL. This sample is part of a study of cytomegalovirus exposure and HLA in healthy donors. Study as a whole: An early data release held some 85 million unique TCRs from HLA-typed donors. Regarding the study as a whole: The only immune exposure information that was available was CMV serostatus. In an earlier analysis, in some 500 donors, most V segments appeared productive either ~90% or ~30% of the time. Clonal expansion was found to be greater in HLA-associated TCR beta chains than in equally common others in a later analysis.

PCR primers comprised 60 Vbeta and 13 Jbeta primers. The repertoire was sequenced with immunoSEQ multiplex PCR; TCRdb's copy has only in-frame clones and lacks some. The sample has some 140,000 clones; about four fifths are singletons. Sequenced sample: PBMCs. The chain carries TRBV4-1 and TRBJ1-2; 7 nucleotides match TRBD1. The source is a man between 18 and 35 years old in good health and CMV-seronegative. CDR3 region: CASSQDQGGRGYGYTF. The CDR3 DNA reads TGCGCCAGCAGCCAGGATCAGGGGGGTCGGGGCTATGGCTACACCTTC.